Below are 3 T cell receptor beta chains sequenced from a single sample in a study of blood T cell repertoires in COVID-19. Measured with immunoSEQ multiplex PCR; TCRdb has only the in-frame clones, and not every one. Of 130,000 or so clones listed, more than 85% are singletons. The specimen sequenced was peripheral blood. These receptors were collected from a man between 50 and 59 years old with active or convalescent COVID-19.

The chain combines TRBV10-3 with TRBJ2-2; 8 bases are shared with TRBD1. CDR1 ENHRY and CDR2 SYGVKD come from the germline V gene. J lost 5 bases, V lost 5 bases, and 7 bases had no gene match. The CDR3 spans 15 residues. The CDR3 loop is CAISRQGPQTGELFF. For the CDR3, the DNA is TGTGCCATCAGTCGACAGGGGCCCCAGACCGGGGAGCTGTTTTTT.

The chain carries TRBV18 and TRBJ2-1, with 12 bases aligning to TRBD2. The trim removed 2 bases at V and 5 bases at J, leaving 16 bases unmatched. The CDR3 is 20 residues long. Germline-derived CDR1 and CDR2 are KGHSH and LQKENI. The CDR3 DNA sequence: TGTGCCAGCTCACCAATCTGGACTAGCGGGATTCGTGCGGAAAACAATGAGCAGTTCTTC. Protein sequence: CASSPIWTSGIRAENNEQFF. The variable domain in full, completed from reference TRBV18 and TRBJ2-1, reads NAGVMQNPRHLVRRRGQEARLRCSPMKGHSHVYWYRQLPEEGLKFMVYLQKENIIDESGMPKERFSAEFPKEGPSILRIQQVVRGDSAAYFCASSPIWTSGIRAENNEQFFGPGTRLTVL.

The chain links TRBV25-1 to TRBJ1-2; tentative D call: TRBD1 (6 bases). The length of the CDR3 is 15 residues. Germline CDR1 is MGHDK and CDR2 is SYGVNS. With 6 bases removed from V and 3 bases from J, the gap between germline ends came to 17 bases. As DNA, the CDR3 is TGTGCCAGCAGACAGGGCTACGGTTTTGACTATGGCTACACCTTC. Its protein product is CASRQGYGFDYGYTF.